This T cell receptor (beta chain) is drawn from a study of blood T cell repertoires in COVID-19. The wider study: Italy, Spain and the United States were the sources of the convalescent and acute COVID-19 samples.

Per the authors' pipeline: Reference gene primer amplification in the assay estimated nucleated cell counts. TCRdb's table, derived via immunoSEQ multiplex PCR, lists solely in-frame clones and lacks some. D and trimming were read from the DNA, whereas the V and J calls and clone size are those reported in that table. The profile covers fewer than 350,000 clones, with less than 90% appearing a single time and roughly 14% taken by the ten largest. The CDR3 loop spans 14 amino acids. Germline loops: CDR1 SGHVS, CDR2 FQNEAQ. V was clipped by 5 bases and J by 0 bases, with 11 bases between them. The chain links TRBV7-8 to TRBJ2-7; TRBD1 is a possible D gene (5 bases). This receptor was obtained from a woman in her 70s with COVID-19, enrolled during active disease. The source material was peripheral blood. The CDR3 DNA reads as TGTGCCAGCAGCCCAAGGACAACCTCCTACGAGCAGTACTTC. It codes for CASSPRTTSYEQYF.